This TCR beta chain was sequenced in a study of Tregs in tolerant kidney transplant recipients. Study-level points and caveats: No direct test of biological reproducibility was done here.

The CDR3 has 12 residues. Germline V gene lookup returns CDR1 MNHEY and CDR2 SMNVEV (reference sequence). V was cut by 1 base and J by 8 bases, with 5 bases left in between. Using immunoSEQ multiplex PCR, the repertoire was profiled, and TCRdb retains in-frame clones only, with some absent. The data hold about 4,200 clones, with about 56% observed a single time. This clone was observed once. The antigen remains unidentified. Sample: CD8+ T cells from blood cultured with allogeneic cells. The receptor comes from a human donor in good health. The rearrangement links TRBV27 to TRBJ1-4; D is undetermined. CDR3 region: CASSLLGEKLFF. CDR3 bases: TGTGCCAGCAGTTTATTGGGGGAAAAACTGTTTTTT. Filled out from reference TRBV27 and TRBJ1-4, the complete variable domain reads EAQVTQNPRYLITVTGKKLTVTCSQNMNHEYMSWYRQDPGLGLRQIYYSMNVEVTDKGDVPEGYKVSRKEKRNFPLILESPSPNQTSLYFCASSLLGEKLFFGSGTQLSVL.